The 31 T cell receptor beta chains below all came from one sample that was sequenced in a study of regulatory T cells in long-lasting Graves disease. Time point denoted: newly diagnosed GD, antithyroid drugs for less than 3 months. PBMCs provided the RNA from which the TCR library was made. Library construction for TCR beta used iRepertoire HTBI primers and Arm-PCR of CDR3 regions. TCRdb reanalysed the multiplex PCR reads using MiXCR and keeps one entry per CDR3 protein. This sample has approximately 440,000 distinct CDR3 sequences, with around 16% found just once. These data also formed part of another study, on T cells in Graves' hyperthyroidism and ophthalmopathy.

Material: peripheral blood mononuclear cells (PBMCs), obtained at new diagnosis, from a patient treated with antithyroid drugs. The receptors come from a man between 35 and 55 years old with Graves disease.

This clonotype was detected only a few times. The chain joins TRBV5-1 to TRBJ2-2; 10 bases agree with TRBD2. The CDR3 extends over 17 amino acids. V trimming: 1 base; J trimming: 7 bases; junction bases outside the gene matches: 10. Germline V gene data show CDR1 as SGHRS and CDR2 as YFSETQ. The chain's CDR3 is CASSLLRPASGSGELFF. DNA for the CDR3: TGCGCCAGCAGCTTGTTACGACCGGCTAGCGGGAGCGGGGAGCTGTTTTTT.

In its sample, this clonotype was seen a few times. V is TRBV7-3 and J is TRBJ2-2; tentatively, D is TRBD1 or TRBD2 (6 bases each). The germline gives CDR1 SGHTA, CDR2 FQGTGA. The V and J ends lost 4 bases and 6 bases respectively, with 24 bases between them. The CDR3 has 18 amino acids. CDR3: CASSSGIRGGSSAGELFF. The DNA for the CDR3 is TGTGCCAGCAGCTCCGGTATTCGAGGGGGGAGTTCGGCCGGGGAGCTGTTTTTT.

This chain uses TRBV7-3 with TRBJ2-2; D not resolved. This CDR3 contains 13 residues. Germline V gene lookup returns CDR1 SGHTA and CDR2 FQGTGA. The germline V and J ends were trimmed by 1 base and 6 bases, with 6 bases remaining between them. The CDR3 loop reads CASSLMVPGELFF. The CDR3 region has the DNA TGTGCCAGCAGCTTAATGGTTCCCGGGGAGCTGTTTTTT.

Details on this clonotype: This could be a read error, since a much larger clone is one nucleotide away. The chain links TRBV28 to TRBJ2-5; 8 bases fit TRBD1. J lost 13 bases, V lost 0 bases, and 10 bases had no gene match. Germline-derived CDR1 and CDR2 are MDHEN and SYDVKM. The CDR3 loop spans 14 amino acids. CDR3 loop: CASSLWQGAHERYF. The CDR3, as DNA: TGTGCCAGCAGTTTATGGCAGGGGGCCCACGAGCGGTACTTC.

This clonotype was seen at least ten times. The J gene is TRBJ2-1, the V gene TRBV7-9; 8 bases match TRBD2. In germline, CDR1 is SEHNR, CDR2 FQNEAQ (reference sequence). The CDR3 runs to 17 residues. J gave up 8 bases and V 2 bases, and 14 bases lay outside the gene matches. The CDR3 spells CASSLTLREETGDEQFF. The CDR3 bases are TGTGCCAGCAGCTTAACTTTGCGGGAGGAAACAGGCGATGAGCAGTTCTTC.

The chain joins TRBV6-4 to TRBJ2-1, with D perhaps TRBD2 (6 bases). The CDR3 sequence is 15 residues long. Germline V gene lookup returns CDR1 MRHNA and CDR2 SNTAGT. V lost 0 bases and J lost 9, with 15 bases in between. The chain's CDR3 is CASSDSGTVHSEQFF. CDR3 DNA sequence: TGTGCCAGCAGTGACTCGGGGACTGTGCACAGTGAGCAGTTCTTC.

The chain couples TRBV7-9 to TRBJ1-6, with D perhaps matching TRBD1 (6 bases). V dropped 4 bases and J dropped 6 bases, with 7 bases sitting between them. CDR3 size: 13 residues. CDR1 is SEHNR and CDR2 is FQNEAQ in the germline V gene (reference sequence). The CDR3 coding sequence is TGTGCCAGCAGCTCGGACAGTAATTCACCCCTCCACTTT. As protein: CASSSDSNSPLHF.

This chain links TRBV19 with TRBJ2-1; 9 positions match TRBD2. The CDR3 is made up of 17 amino acids. Germline CDR1 LNHDA, CDR2 SQIVND (reference sequence). J gave up 3 bases and V 3 bases, and 9 bases lay outside the gene matches. CDR3: CASSMGLAGLGYNEQFF. The CDR3 DNA reads as TGTGCCAGTAGTATGGGACTAGCAGGGCTCGGCTACAATGAGCAGTTCTTC.

Regarding this clonotype: This may be a read error, as it is one base from a much larger clone. The chain employs TRBV12-5 and TRBJ2-5; D remains ambiguous. This CDR3 is 12 amino acids long. Germline lookup yields CDR1 LGHNT and CDR2 FRNRAP. V was shortened by 6 bases and J by 5 bases, with 10 bases between the two germline ends. Here the CDR3 reads CASGSWRETQYF. The DNA of the CDR3 is TGTGCTAGTGGCTCCTGGCGGGAGACCCAGTACTTC.

This clonotype was found many times. Here the CDR3 DNA reads TGTGCCAGCAGCCAAAGAGGGACTACCGAGCAGTTCTTC. Amino acid sequence: CASSQRGTTEQFF. The chain recombines TRBV3-1 with TRBJ2-1; TRBD2 matches at 7 bases. The CDR3 loop spans 13 amino acids. V lost 2 bases and J lost 10; bases outside the gene matches: 5. Per the germline V gene, CDR1 is LGHDT and CDR2 is YNNKEL (reference sequence).

This clonotype occurred many times. CDR3 coding DNA: TGTGCCAGCCTCCCGCGGCGGGACAGCAATCAGCCCCAGCATTTT. It codes for CASLPRRDSNQPQHF. This chain uses TRBV12-3 or TRBV12-4 with TRBJ1-5; D is perhaps TRBD1 (5 bases). V was pared by 8 bases and J by 1 base, with 15 bases between. The length of the CDR3 is 15 residues.

This clonotype was picked up one time. This rearrangement joins TRBV14 to TRBJ2-1; TRBD2 agrees at 11 bases. V shed 0 bases, J shed 15 bases, and the junction held 7 bases outside the gene matches. CDR1 and CDR2 (germline): SGHDN, FVKESK. The CDR3 is made up of 14 amino acids. This chain's CDR3 is CASSQDWLAGGLFF. DNA for the CDR3: TGTGCCAGCAGCCAAGACTGGCTAGCGGGAGGCCTGTTCTTC.

This clonotype was seen just once. The chain couples TRBV20-1 to TRBJ2-7, with 8 bases that match TRBD2. The V and J ends lost 5 bases and 2 bases, in that order; junction bases with no gene match: 8. This CDR3 contains 14 residues. The germline CDR1 and CDR2 sequences are DFQATT and SNEGSKA (reference sequence). The CDR3 spells CSAPPSGSTYEQYF. Here the CDR3 DNA reads TGCAGTGCTCCTCCTAGCGGGTCTACCTACGAGCAGTACTTC.

The chain recombines TRBV29-1 with TRBJ2-2; possibly TRBD2 for D (6 bases). V was pared by 0 bases and J by 3 bases, with 11 bases between. The germline gives CDR1 SQVTM, CDR2 ANQGSEA. CDR3 size: 15 residues. The CDR3 DNA reads TGCAGCGTTGAAGATCGCGGGGAACACACCGGGGAGCTGTTTTTT. It yields the protein CSVEDRGEHTGELFF.

This clonotype was found many times. The chain is built from TRBV30 and TRBJ2-1; maybe TRBD1 (5 bases). Germline V lookup: CDR1 GTSNPN, CDR2 SVGIG (reference sequence). Trimming took off 5 bases at V and 7 bases at J, with 12 bases between the two ends. The CDR3 contains 12 residues. The CDR3: CAWAWGLNEQFF. CDR3 DNA sequence: TGTGCCTGGGCGTGGGGCCTTAATGAGCAGTTCTTC.

This clonotype showed up many times. The chain is built from TRBV3-1 and TRBJ1-1, with unresolved D. Germline V CDR1 and CDR2: LGHDT, YNNKEL (reference sequence). The V and J ends lost 1 base and 11 bases respectively, with 14 bases between them. The CDR3 sequence is 13 residues long. The CDR3 region has the DNA TGTGCCAGCAGCCAAGTAAGCGGGTTGAGGGCTTTCTTT. Amino acids: CASSQVSGLRAFF.

The CDR3 sequence: CSVVPLFANTGELFF. The DNA for the CDR3 is TGCAGCGTTGTCCCCCTGTTCGCGAACACCGGGGAGCTGTTTTTT. The V gene is TRBV29-1, the J gene TRBJ2-2; D uncertain. This CDR3 has 15 residues. Deletions cut 4 bases from V and 0 bases from J, with 12 bases between. Germline CDR1 and CDR2: SQVTM and ANQGSEA.

This chain connects TRBV6-1 to TRBJ2-2; no clear D. Germline V CDR1 and CDR2: MNHNS, SASEGT. CDR3 length: 13 residues. V was shortened by 7 bases and J by 4 bases, with 10 bases between the two germline ends. The CDR3 is CASTDFPTGELFF. Written as DNA, the CDR3 is TGTGCCAGCACTGATTTTCCCACCGGGGAGCTGTTTTTT.

This clonotype was detected once. J is TRBJ2-2 and V is TRBV7-2; D possibly corresponds to TRBD2 (6 bases). Germline V lookup: CDR1 SGHTA, CDR2 FQGNSA. V lost 2 bases, J lost 5 bases, and 15 bases lay in between. The CDR3 consists of 16 residues. The CDR3 DNA reads as TGTGCCAGCAGCTTACTTTTGTCGGGAGCAACCGGGGAGCTGTTTTTT. Translating gives CASSLLLSGATGELFF.

A word on this clonotype: Given a much more abundant clone one base away, this may be a read error. The chain is built from TRBV7-2 and TRBJ2-2; D is tentatively TRBD1 or TRBD2 (6 bases each). CDR3 length: 19 amino acids. CDR1 and CDR2 (germline): SGHTA, FQGNSA. Trimming took 1 base from V and 0 from J, leaving 18 bases between them. CDR3 bases: TGTGCCAGCAGCTTAGATCAACGGGGGCACTTCGCGAACACCGGGGAGCTGTTTTTT. This gives the protein CASSLDQRGHFANTGELFF.

The J gene is TRBJ2-6, the V gene TRBV20-1, with 7 bases lining up with TRBD2. With 3 bases clipped from V and 1 base from J, the junction kept 12 bases outside the gene matches. CDR1 and CDR2 (germline): DFQATT, SNEGSKA (reference sequence). This CDR3 is built from 18 residues. In DNA form, the CDR3 reads TGCAGTGCTAGCGCCCAAGGAGCGGGAAGGTCTGGGGCCAACGTCCTGACTTTC. This codes for CSASAQGAGRSGANVLTF.

The chain is built from TRBV20-1 and TRBJ2-1; tentatively, D is TRBD1 or TRBD2 (6 bases each). The CDR3 sequence is 14 residues long. V was pared by 6 bases and J by 5 bases, with 17 bases between. CDR1 is DFQATT, CDR2 SNEGSKA, per germline (reference sequence). The CDR3 DNA reads as TGCAGTGCGACCCCCGGGGGCGGGGACAATGAGCAGTTCTTC. Its translation: CSATPGGGDNEQFF.

This clonotype was seen repeatedly, ten times or more. As DNA, the CDR3 is TGTGCCAGCAGCGGTGGGACTCGCTACGAGCAGTACTTC. Translating it yields CASSGGTRYEQYF. V gene TRBV3-1 combines with J gene TRBJ2-7, with D perhaps TRBD2 (6 bases). Per the germline V gene, CDR1 is LGHDT and CDR2 is YNNKEL (reference sequence). Trimming removed 5 bases at V and 3 bases at J, with 11 bases between. The CDR3 contains 13 residues.

The V and J genes are TRBV6-5 and TRBJ1-5; D is unresolved. V lost 0 bases to trimming and J lost 9 bases, with 12 bases between them. Germline lookup yields CDR1 MNHEY and CDR2 SVGAGI. This CDR3 is built from 14 residues. The CDR3 nucleotides are TGTGCCAGCAGTTACTCTGACACTCTTCCGCCCCAGCATTTT. Protein: CASSYSDTLPPQHF.

This clonotype was seen more than once but under ten times. The chain couples TRBV4-1 to TRBJ2-5; D not certain. Germline loops: CDR1 MGHRA, CDR2 YSYEKL. Trimming left V 2 bases short and J 2 bases short, with 15 bases between. The CDR3 spans 16 residues. The CDR3 DNA follows: TGCGCCAGCAGCCAATTCCTCTCAGGCAGACAAGAGACCCAGTACTTC. Its translation: CASSQFLSGRQETQYF.

This clonotype has just a few counts. The chain combines TRBV7-9 with TRBJ2-1; weak D call: TRBD1 (6 bases). The CDR3 is 15 residues long. Germline V CDR1 and CDR2: SEHNR, FQNEAQ (reference sequence). V was trimmed by 4 bases and J by 2 bases, leaving 12 bases between them. The CDR3 sequence: CASSSPRGAYNEQFF. The CDR3 nucleotides read TGTGCCAGCAGCTCCCCCAGGGGAGCCTACAATGAGCAGTTCTTC.

Ten or more counts support this clonotype. The J gene is TRBJ2-5, the V gene TRBV12-3 or TRBV12-4; D not certain. V lost 6 bases and J 11 bases, leaving 13 bases between the germline ends. The length of the CDR3 is 11 residues. This chain's CDR3 is CASSPGRVQYF. The CDR3 coding sequence is TGTGCCAGCAGCCCAGGACGTGTGCAGTACTTC.

Remarks on this clonotype: This may arise from a read error, as a much more abundant clone is one base away. V usage is TRBV28 and J usage is TRBJ1-1; tentative D call: TRBD1 (6 bases). The CDR3 contains 15 residues. Per germline, CDR1 MDHEN and CDR2 SYDVKM. The CDR3 sequence: CASSHLGEGGTEASF. The CDR3 DNA reads as TGTGCCAGCAGCCACTTGGGGGAGGGGGGGACTGAAGCTTCCTTT.

This clonotype was counted ten times or more. The V gene is TRBV5-5, the J gene TRBJ2-2; possible D gene TRBD1, 5 bases. The CDR3 consists of 15 residues. Trimming took off 4 bases at V and 1 base at J, with 11 bases between the two ends. CDR1 and CDR2 (germline): SGHKS, YYEKEE (reference sequence). CDR3 sequence (DNA): TGTGCCAGCAGCCGACTGACAGAGAACACCGGGGAGCTGTTTTTT. This translates into CASSRLTENTGELFF.

Of note for this clonotype: This probably arose from a read error, given a far larger clone one base away. The conserved phenylalanine or tryptophan normally closing the CDR3 is absent here, so this likely arose from a read error. The J gene is TRBJ2-1, the V gene TRBV11-3, with D unclear. The CDR3 contains 11 residues. Germline V gives CDR1 SGHNT, CDR2 YENEEA. Trimming pared 5 bases from V and 5 bases from J, leaving 4 bases between. The CDR3 region is CASSPNNEQFY. The CDR3 bases are TGTGCCAGCAGCCCGAACAATGAGCAGTTCTAC.

V is TRBV27 and J is TRBJ1-2, with D possibly being TRBD1 (6 bases). Trimming removed 3 bases at V and 0 bases at J, with 11 bases between. Germline CDR1 reads MNHEY; CDR2 reads SMNVEV (reference sequence). The CDR3 has 15 residues. This chain's CDR3 is CASSFGGRANYGYTF. The DNA of the CDR3 is TGTGCCAGCAGTTTTGGGGGCCGGGCTAACTATGGCTACACCTTC.